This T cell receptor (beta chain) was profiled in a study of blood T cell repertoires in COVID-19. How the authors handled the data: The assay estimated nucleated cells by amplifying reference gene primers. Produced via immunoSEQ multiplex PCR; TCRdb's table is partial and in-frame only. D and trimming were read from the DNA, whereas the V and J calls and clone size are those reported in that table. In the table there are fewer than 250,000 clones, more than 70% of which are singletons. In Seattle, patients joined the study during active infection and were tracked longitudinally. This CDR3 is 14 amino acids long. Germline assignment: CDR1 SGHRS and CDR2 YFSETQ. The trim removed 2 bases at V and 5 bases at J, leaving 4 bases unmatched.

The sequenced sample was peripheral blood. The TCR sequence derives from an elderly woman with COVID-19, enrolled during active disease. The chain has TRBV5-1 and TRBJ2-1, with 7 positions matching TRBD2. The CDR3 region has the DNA TGCGCCAGCAGCTTAGGGACTAAAAACAATGAGCAGTTCTTC. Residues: CASSLGTKNNEQFF.